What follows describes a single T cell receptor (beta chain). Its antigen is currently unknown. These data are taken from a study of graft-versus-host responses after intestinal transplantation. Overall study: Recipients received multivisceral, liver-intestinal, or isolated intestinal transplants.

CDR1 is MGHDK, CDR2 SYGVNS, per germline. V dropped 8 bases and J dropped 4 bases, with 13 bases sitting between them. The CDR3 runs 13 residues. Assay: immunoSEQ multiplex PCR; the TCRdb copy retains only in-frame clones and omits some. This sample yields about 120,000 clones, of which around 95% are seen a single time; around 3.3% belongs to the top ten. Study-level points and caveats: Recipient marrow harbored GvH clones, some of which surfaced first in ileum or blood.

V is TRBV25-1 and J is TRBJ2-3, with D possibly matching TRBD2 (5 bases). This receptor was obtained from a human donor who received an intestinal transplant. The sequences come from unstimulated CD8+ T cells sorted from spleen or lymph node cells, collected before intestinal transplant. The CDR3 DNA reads TGTGCCAGCTCGGAGGTGGTTCCAGATACGCAGTATTTT. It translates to CASSEVVPDTQYF.